Presented here are 21 T cell receptor beta chains from one specimen sequenced in a study of blood T cells in healthy people across ages. A second PCR, run for about 7 to 12 cycles, used a sample-barcoded 5' primer plus a J-beta primer mix. MiXCR, run by TCRdb on the 5' RACE reads, gives a single entry per CDR3 protein. The sample consists of about 1.8 million distinct CDR3 sequences, around 50% of them appearing once. Sequencing input: blood. Source of these receptors: a woman in her thirties or forties in good health.

The J gene is TRBJ1-4, the V gene TRBV20-1; possible D gene TRBD1, 5 bases. V lost 6 bases to trimming and J lost 0 bases, with 14 bases between them. Germline lookup yields CDR1 DFQATT and CDR2 SNEGSKA (reference sequence). The CDR3 has 15 amino acids. CDR3 coding DNA: TGCAGTGCGCCCCGGGGGGGAGCAACTAATGAAAAACTGTTTTTT. It is translated as CSAPRGGATNEKLFF.

This clonotype has a handful of counts. The rearrangement uses TRBV11-2 and TRBJ2-1, with D perhaps assigned TRBD1 or TRBD2 (7 bases each). CDR3 length: 15 amino acids. With 2 bases removed from V and 8 bases from J, the gap between germline ends came to 16 bases. Per the germline V gene, CDR1 is SGHAT and CDR2 is FQNNGV. The CDR3 sequence is CASSLSGGALYEQFF. DNA for the CDR3: TGTGCCAGCAGCTTATCAGGGGGGGCCCTCTATGAGCAGTTCTTC.

The chain couples TRBV4-2 to TRBJ2-1; weak D call: TRBD2 (7 bases). The J call may be in error: the DNA end matches TRBJ2-7 better. CDR1 and CDR2 (germline): LGHNA, YNFKEQ. The CDR3 has 18 residues. CDR3 region: CASSQGPEPGGSDNEQYF. The CDR3 DNA reads TGTGCCAGCAGCCAAGGCCCCGAGCCGGGGGGCAGCGACAATGAGCAGTACTTC.

This clonotype was observed a few times. The chain has TRBV5-1 and TRBJ1-6; D gene uncertain. The CDR3 runs 13 residues. Per the germline V gene, CDR1 is SGHRS and CDR2 is YFSETQ. The germline V and J ends were trimmed by 4 bases and 8 bases, with 10 bases remaining between them. The CDR3 DNA reads TGCGCCAGCAGCACGGACGGGGATTCACCCCTCCACTTT. Translated: CASSTDGDSPLHF. Looking up the rest from reference TRBV5-1 and TRBJ1-6 gives the full variable domain: KAGVTQTPRYLIKTRGQQVTLSCSPISGHRSVSWYQQTPGQGLQFLFEYFSETQRNKGNFPGRFSGRQFSNSRSEMNVSTLELGDSALYLCASSTDGDSPLHFGNGTRLTVT.

The gene calls are TRBV6-6 and TRBJ2-3; 10 nucleotides line up with TRBD2. V lost 2 bases, J lost 6 bases, and 5 bases stayed unmatched. Germline V gene data show CDR1 as MNHNY and CDR2 as SVGAGI (reference sequence). The CDR3 runs 15 residues. The CDR3: CASSYVAGGYDTQYF. The CDR3 DNA follows: TGTGCCAGCAGTTACGTAGCGGGGGGTTACGATACGCAGTATTTT.

This sequence joins TRBV7-2 and TRBJ2-6; D not certain. Trimming took off 5 bases at V and 0 bases at J, with 11 bases between the two ends. In germline, CDR1 is SGHTA, CDR2 FQGNSA. CDR3 length: 16 residues. CDR3 sequence: CASSTLPPSGANVLTF. Here the CDR3 DNA reads TGTGCCAGCAGCACCTTACCACCCTCTGGGGCCAACGTCCTGACTTTC.

As regards this clonotype: It may be a read error: a sequence one base away is much more abundant. V is TRBV18 and J is TRBJ1-6; no clear D. The germline V gene encodes CDR1 KGHSH and CDR2 LQKENI. The CDR3 loop spans 13 amino acids. V was shortened by 6 bases and J by 11 bases, with 14 bases between the two germline ends. CDR3 sequence: CASSPGSDPPLHF. The CDR3 region has the DNA TGTGCCAGCTCCCCGGGCTCCGATCCACCCCTCCACTTT.

Comments on this clonotype: Germline and junction disagree at one end, which may indicate a read error. V is TRBV7-7 and J is TRBJ2-2; 8 bases match TRBD2. The CDR3 runs 17 residues. CDR1 and CDR2 (germline): SSHAT, FNYEAQ (reference sequence). The DNA for the CDR3 is TGTGCTAGCAGCTTTGACTTAGCGGGGTTGAACACCGGGGAGCTGTTTTTT. Translating gives CASSFDLAGLNTGELFF.

The V gene is TRBV20-1, the J gene TRBJ1-1, with D possibly being TRBD1 (5 bases). Germline V gene sequence: CDR1 DFQATT, CDR2 SNEGSKA (reference sequence). V was cut by 0 bases and J by 0 bases, with 8 bases left in between. This CDR3 comprises 14 residues. The DNA of the CDR3 is TGCAGTGCTAGAGAAGCAGGGTTGAACACTGAAGCTTTCTTT. Protein product: CSAREAGLNTEAFF.

This chain connects TRBV18 to TRBJ2-3; 7 bases match TRBD2. The germline CDR1 and CDR2 sequences are KGHSH and LQKENI. V lost 4 bases and J lost 5; bases outside the gene matches: 12. This CDR3 spans 16 amino acids. The CDR3 region has the DNA TGTGCCAGCTCACTCTCCCGGGGAGGGGCCGGAGATACGCAGTATTTT. This encodes CASSLSRGGAGDTQYF.

The V call is TRBV4-3, the J call TRBJ2-7; 11 bases map to TRBD1. V lost 1 base, J lost 7 bases, and 6 bases stayed unmatched. Germline values: CDR1 LGHNA, CDR2 YSLEER. The length of the CDR3 is 15 residues. CDR3 loop: CASSQGGGTGGEQYF. The CDR3 region has the DNA TGCGCCAGCAGCCAAGGCGGGGGGACAGGGGGTGAGCAGTACTTC.

In the case of this clonotype: At one boundary the junction diverges from the germline segment, which might be a read error. The chain recombines TRBV10-3 with TRBJ2-7, with TRBD2 matching 12 bases. There are 15 residues in the CDR3. Germline V CDR1 and CDR2: ENHRY, SYGVKD. The CDR3 DNA follows: TGTGCCGTCAGTGAGTCTAGCGGGGGGGCAGGAGAGCAGTACTTC. It yields the protein CAVSESSGGAGEQYF.

The V and J genes are TRBV6-1 and TRBJ2-7; TRBD1 is a possible D gene (6 bases). The CDR3 spans 17 residues. V lost 4 bases to trimming and J lost 0 bases, with 19 bases between them. CDR1 is MNHNS, CDR2 SASEGT, per germline. This CDR3 reads CASSVRPGHSSSYEQYF. The CDR3 nucleotides are TGTGCCAGCAGTGTGAGGCCGGGACACTCGAGCTCCTACGAGCAGTACTTC.

This clonotype showed up just once. The junction departs from the called germline gene at one end, perhaps through a read error. This sequence joins TRBV4-3 and TRBJ2-3; no clear D. Germline V gene data show CDR1 as LGHNA and CDR2 as YSLEER. The length of the CDR3 is 14 residues. For the CDR3, the DNA is TGCGCCGGCAGCCAACGACTTAGCACAGATACGCAGTATTTT. Protein product: CAGSQRLSTDTQYF.

This clonotype turned up a few times. The chain links TRBV29-1 to TRBJ2-7; D gene ambiguous. Germline V gives CDR1 SQVTM, CDR2 ANQGSEA. CDR3 length: 13 residues. Deletions cut 6 bases from V and 4 bases from J, with 16 bases between. For the CDR3, the DNA is TGCAGCGTCGTGACGATGGAGCATTACGAGCAGTACTTC. Encoded protein: CSVVTMEHYEQYF.

There are a few counts of this clonotype. V gene TRBV20-1 combines with J gene TRBJ2-5; 7 bases are shared with TRBD2. The germline V gene has CDR1 DFQATT and CDR2 SNEGSKA (reference sequence). The ends lost 6 bases at V and 0 bases at J; junction bases unmatched: 7. The CDR3 sequence is 14 residues long. This chain's CDR3 is CSAAAGTNQETQYF. The CDR3 bases are TGCAGTGCCGCCGCAGGGACTAACCAAGAGACCCAGTACTTC.

In this sample, this clonotype turned up a few times. This chain uses TRBV27 with TRBJ1-2, with 8 positions matching TRBD1. The germline gives CDR1 MNHEY, CDR2 SMNVEV (reference sequence). CDR3 size: 16 residues. Trimming took 0 bases from V and 5 from J; bases not matched to a gene: 8. CDR3: CASSLSSTGAPYGYTF. CDR3 DNA sequence: TGTGCCAGCAGTTTATCTTCGACAGGGGCCCCTTATGGCTACACCTTC.

This rearrangement joins TRBV9 to TRBJ2-3, with TRBD1 as a possible D gene (6 bases). The length of the CDR3 is 15 residues. Trimming stripped 5 bases from V and 2 bases from J, with 15 bases between. Germline CDR1 reads SGDLS; CDR2 reads YYNGEE. CDR3 loop: CASRSPTGPTDTQYF. The CDR3 bases are TGTGCCAGCAGATCACCGACAGGCCCCACAGATACGCAGTATTTT.

The chain uses TRBV29-1 and TRBJ2-7; possibly TRBD1 for D (6 bases). V shed 4 bases and J shed 3 bases, with 13 bases lying between them. The CDR3 extends over 13 amino acids. Germline loops: CDR1 SQVTM, CDR2 ANQGSEA. The CDR3: CSVAGVVGYEQYF. CDR3 coding DNA: TGCAGCGTTGCAGGGGTGGTAGGCTACGAGCAGTACTTC.

This rearrangement joins TRBV15 to TRBJ2-4; TRBD2 is a possible D gene (6 bases). The DNA end lines up better with TRBJ2-5; the J call may be wrong. Germline CDR1 reads LNHNV; CDR2 reads YYDKDF (reference sequence). This CDR3 has 11 residues. CDR3 region: CATREGETQYF. CDR3 sequence (DNA): TGTGCCACCAGGGAGGGGGAGACCCAGTACTTC.

Only one count was recorded for this clonotype. The rearrangement joins TRBV5-1 to TRBJ2-4; a possible D gene is TRBD2 (6 bases). The DNA end lines up better with TRBJ2-5; the J call may be wrong. The CDR3 runs to 14 residues. The germline V gene encodes CDR1 SGHRS and CDR2 YFSETQ. The DNA of the CDR3 is TGCGCCGCGGGGCCCCGCCCAGCTTCAGAGACCCAGTACTTC. This sequence encodes CAAGPRPASETQYF.